This T cell receptor beta chain was sequenced for a study of T cells in Graves' hyperthyroidism and ophthalmopathy. This CDR3 spans 15 amino acids. Germline CDR1 is MNHEY and CDR2 is SVGAGI. Trimming at V came to 2 bases and at J to 3 bases, leaving 2 bases not matched to a gene. In this sample, this clonotype turned up many times. The antigen is not known. TCR beta CDR3 regions were amplified from RNA transcripts. The study used the HTBI primer set for a first-round RT-PCR of the TCR CDR3. TCRdb re-analysed the multiplex PCR reads in MiXCR, keeping a single row per CDR3 protein. This table holds some 600,000 distinct CDR3 sequences, about 15% found once. Study-level findings and limits: Using 13 V-J features, a model discriminated ophthalmopathy from stable hyperthyroidism. Appearing also in blood were most of the thyroid clonotypes expanded above 0.001. The model's output predicted ophthalmopathy at a median of roughly 6.9 months prior to onset.

The genes are TRBV6-5 and TRBJ2-5; 11 bases match TRBD2. The receptor was derived from a woman aged 30 to 39 with Graves' hyperthyroidism that later progressed to Graves' ophthalmopathy. Source material: blood. The CDR3 DNA follows: TGTGCCAGCAGTTACACACTAGCGGGAGAAGAGACCCAGTACTTC. It translates to CASSYTLAGEETQYF.